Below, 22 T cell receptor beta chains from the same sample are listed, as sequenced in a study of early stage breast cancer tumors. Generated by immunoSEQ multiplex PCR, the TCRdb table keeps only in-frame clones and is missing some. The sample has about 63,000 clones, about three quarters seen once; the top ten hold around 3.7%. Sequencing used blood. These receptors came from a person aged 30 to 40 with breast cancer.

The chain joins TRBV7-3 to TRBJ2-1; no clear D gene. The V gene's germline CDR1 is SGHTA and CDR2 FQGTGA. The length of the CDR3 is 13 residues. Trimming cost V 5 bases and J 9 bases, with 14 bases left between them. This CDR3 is CASSLLSTGEQFF. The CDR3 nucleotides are TGTGCCAGCAGCCTCCTCTCCACGGGTGAGCAGTTCTTC.

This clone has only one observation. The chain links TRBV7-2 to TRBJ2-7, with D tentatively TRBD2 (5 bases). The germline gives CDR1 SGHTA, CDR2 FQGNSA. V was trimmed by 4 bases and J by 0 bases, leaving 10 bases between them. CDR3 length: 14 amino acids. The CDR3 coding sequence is TGTGCCAGCAGCTCAGACTATATCTCCTACGAGCAGTACTTC. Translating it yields CASSSDYISYEQYF.

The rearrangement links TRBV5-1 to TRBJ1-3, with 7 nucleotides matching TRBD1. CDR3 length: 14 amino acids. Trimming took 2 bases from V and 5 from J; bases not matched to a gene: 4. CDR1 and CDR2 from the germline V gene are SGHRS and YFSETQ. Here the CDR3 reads CASSFGQDRNTIYF. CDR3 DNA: TGCGCCAGCAGCTTCGGACAGGATAGAAACACCATATATTTT.

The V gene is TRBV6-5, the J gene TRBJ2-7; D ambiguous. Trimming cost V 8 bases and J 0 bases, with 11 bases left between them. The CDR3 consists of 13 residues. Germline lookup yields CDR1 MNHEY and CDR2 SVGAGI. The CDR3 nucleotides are TGTGCCAGCTACCTTGGGCCCTCCTACGAGCAGTACTTC. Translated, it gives CASYLGPSYEQYF.

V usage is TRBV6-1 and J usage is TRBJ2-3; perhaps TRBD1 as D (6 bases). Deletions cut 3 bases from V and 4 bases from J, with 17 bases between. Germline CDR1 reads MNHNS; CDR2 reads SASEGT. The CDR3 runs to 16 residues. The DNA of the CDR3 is TGTGCCAGCAGTGAGTGGACAGCTTGGTTCCCAGATACGCAGTATTTT. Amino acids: CASSEWTAWFPDTQYF.

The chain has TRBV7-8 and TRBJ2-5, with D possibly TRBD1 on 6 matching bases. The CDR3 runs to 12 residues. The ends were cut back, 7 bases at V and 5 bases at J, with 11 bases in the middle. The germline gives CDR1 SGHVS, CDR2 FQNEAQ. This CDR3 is CASTTGWETQYF. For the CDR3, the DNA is TGTGCCAGCACCACAGGGTGGGAGACCCAGTACTTC.

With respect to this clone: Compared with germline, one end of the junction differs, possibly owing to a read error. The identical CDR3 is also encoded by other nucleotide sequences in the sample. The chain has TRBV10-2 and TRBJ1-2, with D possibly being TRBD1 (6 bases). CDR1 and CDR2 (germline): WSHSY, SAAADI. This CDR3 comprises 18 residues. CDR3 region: CASSESLDRPPANYGYTF. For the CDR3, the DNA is TGCGCCAGCAGTGAGTCTTTAGACAGGCCTCCAGCTAACTATGGCTACACCTTT.

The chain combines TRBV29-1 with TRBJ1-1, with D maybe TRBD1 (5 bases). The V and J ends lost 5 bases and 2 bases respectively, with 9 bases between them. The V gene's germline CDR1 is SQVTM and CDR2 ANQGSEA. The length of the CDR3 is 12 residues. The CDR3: CSVSGVNTEAFF. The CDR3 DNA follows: TGCAGCGTTTCGGGGGTAAACACTGAAGCTTTCTTT.

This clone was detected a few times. CDR3 bases: TGTGCCAGCACTAGACTAGCGGGACATACCGGGGAGCTGTTTTTT. Translated, it gives CASTRLAGHTGELFF. The V call is TRBV2, the J call TRBJ2-2; 11 bases map to TRBD2. The CDR3 is made up of 15 amino acids. The junction had 6 bases not matched to a gene; V was cut back by 7 bases and J by 5 bases. In germline, CDR1 is SNHLY, CDR2 FYNNEI.

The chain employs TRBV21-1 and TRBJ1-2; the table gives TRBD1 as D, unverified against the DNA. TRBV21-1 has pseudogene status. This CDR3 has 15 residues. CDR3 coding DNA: TGTGCCAACGTAGTTCACAGGGAGAATAACTATGGCTACACCTTC. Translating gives CANVVHRENNYGYTF.

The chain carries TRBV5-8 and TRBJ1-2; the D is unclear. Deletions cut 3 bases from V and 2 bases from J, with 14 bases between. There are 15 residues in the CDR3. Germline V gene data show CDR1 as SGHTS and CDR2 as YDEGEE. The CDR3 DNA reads TGTGCCAGCAGCTCGAAATACAGAGGGAACTATGGCTACACCTTC. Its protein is CASSSKYRGNYGYTF.

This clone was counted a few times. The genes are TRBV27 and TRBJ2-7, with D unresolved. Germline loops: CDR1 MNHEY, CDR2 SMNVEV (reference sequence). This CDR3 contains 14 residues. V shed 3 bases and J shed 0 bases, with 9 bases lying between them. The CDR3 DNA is TGTGCCAGCAGTTTGGTAGCCTCCTCCTACGAGCAGTACTTC. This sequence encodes CASSLVASSYEQYF.

The CDR3 loop reads CASSIGEGDPSGANVLTF. The CDR3 DNA is TGTGCCAGTAGTATAGGTGAGGGTGATCCATCTGGGGCCAACGTCCTGACTTTC. The chain joins TRBV19 to TRBJ2-6, with TRBD2 as a possible D gene (5 bases). This CDR3 comprises 18 residues. V lost 1 base, J lost 1 base, and 14 bases lay in between. The germline CDR1 and CDR2 sequences are LNHDA and SQIVND (reference sequence).

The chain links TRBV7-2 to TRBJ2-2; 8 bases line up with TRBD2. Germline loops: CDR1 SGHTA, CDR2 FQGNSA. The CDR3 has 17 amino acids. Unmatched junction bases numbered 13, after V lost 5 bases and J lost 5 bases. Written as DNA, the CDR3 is TGTGCCAGCAGCACCAAGGCGGTAGCGGGAAGAACCGGGGAGCTGTTTTTT. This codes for CASSTKAVAGRTGELFF. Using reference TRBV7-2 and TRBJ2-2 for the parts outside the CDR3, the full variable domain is GAGVSQSPSNKVTEKGKDVELRCDPISGHTALYWYRQSLGQGLEFLIYFQGNSAPDKSGLPSDRFSAERTGGSVSTLTIQRTQQEDSAVYLCASSTKAVAGRTGELFFGEGSRLTVL.

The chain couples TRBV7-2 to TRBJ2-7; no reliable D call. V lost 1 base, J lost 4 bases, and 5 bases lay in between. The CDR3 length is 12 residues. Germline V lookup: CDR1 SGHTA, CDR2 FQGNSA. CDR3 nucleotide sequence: TGTGCCAGCAGCTTAGGGGCGTACGAGCAGTACTTC. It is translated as CASSLGAYEQYF.

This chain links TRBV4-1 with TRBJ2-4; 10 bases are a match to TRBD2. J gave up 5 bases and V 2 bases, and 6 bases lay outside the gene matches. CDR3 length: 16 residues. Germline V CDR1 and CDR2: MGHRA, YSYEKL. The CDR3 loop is CASSQLVLAGENIQYF. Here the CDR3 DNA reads TGCGCCAGCAGCCAATTGGTCCTAGCGGGAGAAAACATTCAGTACTTC.

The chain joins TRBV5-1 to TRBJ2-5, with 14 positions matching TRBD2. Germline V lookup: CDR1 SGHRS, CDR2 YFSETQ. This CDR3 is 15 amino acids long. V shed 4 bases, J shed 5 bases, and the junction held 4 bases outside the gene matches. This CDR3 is CASSPGTSGSETQYF. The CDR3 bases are TGCGCCAGCAGCCCAGGGACTAGCGGGAGTGAGACCCAGTACTTC.

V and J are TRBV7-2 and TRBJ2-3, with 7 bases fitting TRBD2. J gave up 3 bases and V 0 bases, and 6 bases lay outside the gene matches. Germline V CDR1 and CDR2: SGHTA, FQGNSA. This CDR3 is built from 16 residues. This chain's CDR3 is CASSLAGTILTDTQYF. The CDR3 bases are TGTGCCAGCAGCTTAGCGGGGACTATTTTAACAGATACGCAGTATTTT.

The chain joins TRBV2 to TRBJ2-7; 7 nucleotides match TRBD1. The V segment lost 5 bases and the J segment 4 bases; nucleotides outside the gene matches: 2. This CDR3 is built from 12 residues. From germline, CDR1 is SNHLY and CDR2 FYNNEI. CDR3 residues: CASSPQGYEQYF. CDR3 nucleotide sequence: TGTGCCAGCAGTCCACAGGGGTACGAGCAGTACTTC. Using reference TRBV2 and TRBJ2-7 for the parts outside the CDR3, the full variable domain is EPEVTQTPSHQVTQMGQEVILRCVPISNHLYFYWYRQILGQKVEFLVSFYNNEISEKSEIFDDQFSVERPDGSNFTLKIRSTKLEDSAMYFCASSPQGYEQYFGPGTRLTVT.

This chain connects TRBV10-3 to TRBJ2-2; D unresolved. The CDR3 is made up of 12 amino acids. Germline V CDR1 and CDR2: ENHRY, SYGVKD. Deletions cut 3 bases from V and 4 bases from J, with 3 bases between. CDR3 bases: TGTGCCATCAGTGACTTCACCGGGGAGCTGTTTTTT. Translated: CAISDFTGELFF.

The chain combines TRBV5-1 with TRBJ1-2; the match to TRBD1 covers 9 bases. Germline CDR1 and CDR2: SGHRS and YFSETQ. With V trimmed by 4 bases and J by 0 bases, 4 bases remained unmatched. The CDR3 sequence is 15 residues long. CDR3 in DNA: TGCGCCAGCAGCACACGACAGGGGGCTAACTATGGCTACACCTTC. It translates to CASSTRQGANYGYTF.

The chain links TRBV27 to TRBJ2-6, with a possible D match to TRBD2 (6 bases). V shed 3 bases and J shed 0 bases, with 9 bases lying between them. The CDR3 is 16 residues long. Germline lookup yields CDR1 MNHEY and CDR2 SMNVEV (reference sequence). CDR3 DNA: TGTGCCAGCAGTTTGATCGGGGGCTCTGGGGCCAACGTCCTGACTTTC. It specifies CASSLIGGSGANVLTF.